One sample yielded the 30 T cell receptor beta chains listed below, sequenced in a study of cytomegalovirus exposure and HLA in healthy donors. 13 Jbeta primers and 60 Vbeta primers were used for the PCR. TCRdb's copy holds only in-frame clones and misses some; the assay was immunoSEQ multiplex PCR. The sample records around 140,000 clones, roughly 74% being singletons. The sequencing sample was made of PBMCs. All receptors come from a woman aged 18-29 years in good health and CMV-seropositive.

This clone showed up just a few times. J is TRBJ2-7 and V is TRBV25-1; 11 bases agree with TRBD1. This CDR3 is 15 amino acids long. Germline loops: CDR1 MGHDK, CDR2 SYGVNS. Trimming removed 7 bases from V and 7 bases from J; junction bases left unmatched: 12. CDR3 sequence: CASTRGGQGGREQYF. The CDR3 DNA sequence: TGTGCCAGCACCCGGGGGGGACAGGGGGGCCGGGAGCAGTACTTC.

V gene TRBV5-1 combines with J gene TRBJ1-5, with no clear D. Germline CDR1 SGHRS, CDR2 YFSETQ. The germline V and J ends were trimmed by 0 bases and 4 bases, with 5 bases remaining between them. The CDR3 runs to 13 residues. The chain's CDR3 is CASSLERNQPQHF. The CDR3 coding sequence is TGCGCCAGCAGCTTGGAGAGGAATCAGCCCCAGCATTTT.

The CDR3 is CASSYLAREQFF. The CDR3 bases are TGTGCCAGCAGTTATCTGGCCCGTGAGCAGTTCTTC. The gene calls are TRBV6-6 and TRBJ2-1; D gene ambiguous. V lost 3 bases and J lost 9, with 9 bases in between. CDR1 MNHNY and CDR2 SVGAGI come from the germline V gene (reference sequence). The CDR3 sequence is 12 residues long.

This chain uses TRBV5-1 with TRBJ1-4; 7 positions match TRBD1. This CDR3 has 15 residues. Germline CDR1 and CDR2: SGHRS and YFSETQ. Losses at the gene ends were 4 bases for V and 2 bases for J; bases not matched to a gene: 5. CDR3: CASSAHRGTNEKLFF. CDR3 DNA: TGCGCCAGCAGCGCCCACAGGGGCACTAATGAAAAACTGTTTTTT.

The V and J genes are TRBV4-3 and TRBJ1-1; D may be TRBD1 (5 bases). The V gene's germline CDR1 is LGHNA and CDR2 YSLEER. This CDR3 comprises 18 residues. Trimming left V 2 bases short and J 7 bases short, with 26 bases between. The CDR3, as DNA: TGCGCCAGCAGCCAATTCGCGTCGGGGGGTGGCCGGGGTAATGAAGCTTTCTTT. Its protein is CASSQFASGGGRGNEAFF.

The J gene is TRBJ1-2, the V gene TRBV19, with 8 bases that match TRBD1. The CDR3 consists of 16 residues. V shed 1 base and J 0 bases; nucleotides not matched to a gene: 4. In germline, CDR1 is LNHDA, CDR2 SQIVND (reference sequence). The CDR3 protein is CASSIGRDRTNYGYTF. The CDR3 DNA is TGTGCCAGTAGTATAGGCCGGGACAGGACTAACTATGGCTACACCTTC.

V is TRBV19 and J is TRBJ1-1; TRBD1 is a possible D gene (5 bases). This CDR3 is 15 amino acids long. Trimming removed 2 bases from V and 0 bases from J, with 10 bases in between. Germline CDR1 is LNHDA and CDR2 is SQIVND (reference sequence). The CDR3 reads CASSIRQIMNTEAFF. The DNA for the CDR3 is TGTGCCAGTAGTATACGACAGATCATGAACACTGAAGCTTTCTTT. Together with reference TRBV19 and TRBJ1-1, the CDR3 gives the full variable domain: DGGITQSPKYLFRKEGQNVTLSCEQNLNHDAMYWYRQDPGQGLRLIYYSQIVNDFQKGDIAEGYSVSREKKESFPLTVTSAQKNPTAFYLCASSIRQIMNTEAFFGQGTRLTVV.

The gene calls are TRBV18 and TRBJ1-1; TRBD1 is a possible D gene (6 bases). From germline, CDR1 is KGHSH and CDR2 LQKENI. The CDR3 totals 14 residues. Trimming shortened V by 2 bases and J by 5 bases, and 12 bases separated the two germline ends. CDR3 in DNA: TGTGCCAGCTCACCAGGGGGCTCAGGGACTGAAGCTTTCTTT. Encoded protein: CASSPGGSGTEAFF.

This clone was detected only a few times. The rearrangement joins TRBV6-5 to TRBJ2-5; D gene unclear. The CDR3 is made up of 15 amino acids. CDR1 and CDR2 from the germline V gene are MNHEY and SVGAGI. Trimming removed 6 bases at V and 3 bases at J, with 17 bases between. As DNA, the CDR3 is TGTGCCAGCAGGCCCCTTGCGACATCAAAAGAGACCCAGTACTTC. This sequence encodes CASRPLATSKETQYF.

The CDR3 DNA reads as TGTGCCAGTAGTATAGGGGACACCAACTATGGCTACACCTTC. It is translated as CASSIGDTNYGYTF. J is TRBJ1-2 and V is TRBV19; D is perhaps TRBD1 (6 bases). This CDR3 is built from 14 residues. Germline lookup yields CDR1 LNHDA and CDR2 SQIVND (reference sequence). The germline V and J ends were trimmed by 1 base and 2 bases, with 8 bases remaining between them.

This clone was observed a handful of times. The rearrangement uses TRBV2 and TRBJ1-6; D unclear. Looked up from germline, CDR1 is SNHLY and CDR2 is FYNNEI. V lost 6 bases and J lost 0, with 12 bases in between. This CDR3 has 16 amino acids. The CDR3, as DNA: TGTGCCAGCAGGCCGACGGGGAGCTCCTATAATTCACCCCTCCACTTT. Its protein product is CASRPTGSSYNSPLHF.

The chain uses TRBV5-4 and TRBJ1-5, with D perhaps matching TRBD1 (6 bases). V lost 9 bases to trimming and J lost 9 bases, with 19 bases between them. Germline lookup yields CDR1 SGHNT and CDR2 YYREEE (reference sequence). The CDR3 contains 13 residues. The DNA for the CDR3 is TGTGCCAACCCACAGGGTATAGGACCGCCCCAGCATTTT. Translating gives CANPQGIGPPQHF.

The CDR3 sequence is CASSLSRGLGYGYTF. In DNA form, the CDR3 reads TGTGCCAGCAGCTTAAGCAGGGGGCTCGGGTATGGCTACACCTTC. The V gene is TRBV5-5, the J gene TRBJ1-2; 8 nucleotides align to TRBD1. J was trimmed by 5 bases and V by 2 bases; bases with no gene match: 8. This CDR3 is built from 15 residues. Germline CDR1 SGHKS, CDR2 YYEKEE (reference sequence).

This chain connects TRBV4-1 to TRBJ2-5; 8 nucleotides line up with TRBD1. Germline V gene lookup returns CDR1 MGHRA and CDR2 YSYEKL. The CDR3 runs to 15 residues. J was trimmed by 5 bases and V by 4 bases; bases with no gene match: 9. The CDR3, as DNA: TGCGCCAGCAGCCCTTCGGACAGGGTCAGGGAGACCCAGTACTTC. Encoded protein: CASSPSDRVRETQYF.

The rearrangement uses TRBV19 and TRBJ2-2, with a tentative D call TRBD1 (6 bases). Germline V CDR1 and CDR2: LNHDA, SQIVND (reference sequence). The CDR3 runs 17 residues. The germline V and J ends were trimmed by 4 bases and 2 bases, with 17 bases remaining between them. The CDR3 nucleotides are TGTGCCAGTAGTAGGGGGCGAGGGCTGATCAACACCGGGGAGCTGTTTTTT. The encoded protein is CASSRGRGLINTGELFF.

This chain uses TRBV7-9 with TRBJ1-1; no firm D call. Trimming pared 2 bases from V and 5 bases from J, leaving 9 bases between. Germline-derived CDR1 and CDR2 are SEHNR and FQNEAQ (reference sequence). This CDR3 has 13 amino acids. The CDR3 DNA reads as TGTGCCAGCAGCTTATACAGAGGGACTGAAGCTTTCTTT. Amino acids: CASSLYRGTEAFF.

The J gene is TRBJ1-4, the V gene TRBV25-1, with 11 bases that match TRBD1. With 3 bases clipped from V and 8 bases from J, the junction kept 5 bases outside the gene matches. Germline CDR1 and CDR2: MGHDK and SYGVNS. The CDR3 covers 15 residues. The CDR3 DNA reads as TGTGCCAGCAGTGAGGCGGGGACAGGGGGAGAAAAACTGTTTTTT. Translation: CASSEAGTGGEKLFF.

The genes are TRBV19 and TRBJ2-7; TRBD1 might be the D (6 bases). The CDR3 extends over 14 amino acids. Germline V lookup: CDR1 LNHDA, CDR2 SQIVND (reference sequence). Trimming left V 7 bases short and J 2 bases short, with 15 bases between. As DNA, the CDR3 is TGTGCCAGTAAATCCCTAGAGGGGGCCTACGAGCAGTACTTC. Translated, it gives CASKSLEGAYEQYF.

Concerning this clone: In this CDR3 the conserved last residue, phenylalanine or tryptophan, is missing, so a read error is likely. CDR3 DNA sequence: TGTGCCAGCAGTGCCTTACAGGGGATTAGGGGCTACACCCTC. Translation: CASSALQGIRGYTL. This chain links TRBV27 with TRBJ1-2; the match to TRBD1 covers 7 bases. The CDR3 is made up of 14 amino acids. Germline V gene lookup returns CDR1 MNHEY and CDR2 SMNVEV (reference sequence). V lost 5 bases, J lost 8 bases, and 11 bases stayed unmatched.

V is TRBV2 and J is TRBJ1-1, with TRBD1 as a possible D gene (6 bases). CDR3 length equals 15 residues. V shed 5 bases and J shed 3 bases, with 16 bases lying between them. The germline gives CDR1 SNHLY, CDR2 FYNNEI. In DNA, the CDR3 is TGTGCCAGCAGTTGGCCGGGGGGCCGGGACACTGAAGCTTTCTTT. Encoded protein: CASSWPGGRDTEAFF.

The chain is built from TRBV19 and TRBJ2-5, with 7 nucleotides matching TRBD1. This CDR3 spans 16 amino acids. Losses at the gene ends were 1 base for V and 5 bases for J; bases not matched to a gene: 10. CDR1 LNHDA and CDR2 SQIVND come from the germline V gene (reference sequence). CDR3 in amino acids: CASSIGSMRGQETQYF. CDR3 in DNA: TGTGCCAGTAGTATAGGGTCGATGAGGGGGCAGGAGACCCAGTACTTC.

In nucleotides, the CDR3 is TGCGCCAGCAGTAGACAGGGGGCCTACGAGCAGTACTTC. As protein: CASSRQGAYEQYF. This chain uses TRBV10-2 with TRBJ2-7, with 9 nucleotides matching TRBD1. This CDR3 is 13 amino acids long. The germline CDR1 and CDR2 sequences are WSHSY and SAAADI. V was pared by 5 bases and J by 2 bases, with 1 base of the junction left unmatched.

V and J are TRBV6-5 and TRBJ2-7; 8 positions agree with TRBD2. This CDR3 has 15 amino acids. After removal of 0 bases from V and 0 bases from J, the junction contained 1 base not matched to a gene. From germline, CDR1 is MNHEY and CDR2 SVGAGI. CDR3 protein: CASSYSSGTSYEQYF. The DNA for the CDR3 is TGTGCCAGCAGTTACTCTAGCGGGACCTCCTACGAGCAGTACTTC.

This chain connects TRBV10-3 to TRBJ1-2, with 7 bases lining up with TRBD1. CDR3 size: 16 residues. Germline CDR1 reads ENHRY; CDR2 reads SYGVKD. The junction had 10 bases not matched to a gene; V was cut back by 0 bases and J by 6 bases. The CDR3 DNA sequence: TGTGCCATCAGTGAGTCCGTGACAGGGAAAGGGGATGGCTACACCTTC. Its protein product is CAISESVTGKGDGYTF.

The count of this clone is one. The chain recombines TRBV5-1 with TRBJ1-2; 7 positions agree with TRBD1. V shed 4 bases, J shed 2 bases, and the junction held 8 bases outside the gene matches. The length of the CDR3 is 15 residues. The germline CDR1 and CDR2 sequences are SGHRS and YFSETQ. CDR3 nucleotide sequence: TGCGCCAGCAGCCCTAAACAGGGGAACAACTATGGCTACACCTTC. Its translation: CASSPKQGNNYGYTF.

The chain's CDR3 is CASSLGARHYEQYF. The CDR3 nucleotides are TGTGCCAGCAGTCTCGGAGCTAGGCACTACGAGCAGTACTTC. The chain carries TRBV2 and TRBJ2-7; D uncertain. V lost 5 bases, J lost 3 bases, and 14 bases lay in between. The CDR3 sequence is 14 residues long. CDR1 is SNHLY, CDR2 FYNNEI, per germline.

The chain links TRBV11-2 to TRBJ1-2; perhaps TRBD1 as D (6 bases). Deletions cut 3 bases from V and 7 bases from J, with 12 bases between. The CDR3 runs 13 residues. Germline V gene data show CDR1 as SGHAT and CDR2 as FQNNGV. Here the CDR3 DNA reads TGTGCCAGCAGCTTCCAGGGGCTGGGTGGCTACACCTTC. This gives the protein CASSFQGLGGYTF.

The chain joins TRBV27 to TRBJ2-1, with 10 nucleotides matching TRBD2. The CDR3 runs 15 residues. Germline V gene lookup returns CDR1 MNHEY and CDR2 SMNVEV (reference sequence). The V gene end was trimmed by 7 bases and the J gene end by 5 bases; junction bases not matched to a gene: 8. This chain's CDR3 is CASKPAGLADNEQFF. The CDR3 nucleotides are TGTGCCAGCAAGCCGGCCGGACTAGCGGACAATGAGCAGTTCTTC.

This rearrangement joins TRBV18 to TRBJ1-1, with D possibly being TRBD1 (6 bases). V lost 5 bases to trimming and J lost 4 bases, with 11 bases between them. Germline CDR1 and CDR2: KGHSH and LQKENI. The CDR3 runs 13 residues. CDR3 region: CASSATGSTEAFF. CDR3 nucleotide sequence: TGTGCCAGCTCAGCTACAGGGAGCACTGAAGCTTTCTTT. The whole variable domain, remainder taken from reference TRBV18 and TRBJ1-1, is NAGVMQNPRHLVRRRGQEARLRCSPMKGHSHVYWYRQLPEEGLKFMVYLQKENIIDESGMPKERFSAEFPKEGPSILRIQQVVRGDSAAYFCASSATGSTEAFFGQGTRLTVV.

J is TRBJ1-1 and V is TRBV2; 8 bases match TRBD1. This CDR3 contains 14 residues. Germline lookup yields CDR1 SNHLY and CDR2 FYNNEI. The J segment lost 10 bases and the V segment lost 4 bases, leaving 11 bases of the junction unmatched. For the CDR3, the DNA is TGTGCCAGCAGTGGCTCACAGGGGGGGATCGTAGCTTTCTTT. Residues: CASSGSQGGIVAFF.